The next 12 T cell receptor beta chains were all read from a single sample in a study of cytomegalovirus exposure and HLA in healthy donors. This PCR relied on a set of 60 Vbeta primers and 13 Jbeta primers. The protocol was immunoSEQ multiplex PCR, while the TCRdb copy is restricted to in-frame clones and leaves out a portion. The sample contains approximately 220,000 clones, over 65% of which appear only once. The sequencing sample was made of PBMCs. Receptor source: a man between 35 and 55 years old in good health and CMV-seronegative.

The chain carries TRBV5-1 and TRBJ2-1; 10 nucleotides align to TRBD1. V was pared by 1 base and J by 5 bases, with 9 bases of the junction left unmatched. The CDR3 has 17 residues. Germline V gives CDR1 SGHRS, CDR2 YFSETQ. Here the CDR3 reads CASSLTGGQGNHNEQFF. CDR3 coding DNA: TGCGCCAGCAGCTTGACCGGGGGACAGGGGAACCACAATGAGCAGTTCTTC.

The chain is built from TRBV28 and TRBJ2-7; D is ambiguous. CDR1 and CDR2 from the germline V gene are MDHEN and SYDVKM. Trimming removed 6 bases at V and 0 bases at J, with 12 bases between. The CDR3 extends over 14 amino acids. The DNA for the CDR3 is TGTGCCAGCAGCCCCCCGGGTCGCTCCTACGAGCAGTACTTC. The encoded protein is CASSPPGRSYEQYF.

This clone was seen just once. The V call is TRBV7-6, the J call TRBJ2-5; 7 bases align to TRBD1. Germline lookup yields CDR1 SGHVS and CDR2 FNYEAQ. V shed 4 bases, J shed 5 bases, and the junction held 7 bases outside the gene matches. The CDR3 has 14 amino acids. CDR3 loop: CASSSPDRHETQYF. The CDR3 DNA reads TGTGCCAGCAGCTCCCCGGACAGGCACGAGACCCAGTACTTC.

The DNA for the CDR3 is TGTGCCAGCAGCTTGACTATTGAAAACACCATATATTTT. Residues: CASSLTIENTIYF. V usage is TRBV7-6 and J usage is TRBJ1-3, with unresolved D. The length of the CDR3 is 13 residues. V was cut by 3 bases and J by 6 bases, with 9 bases left in between. CDR1 and CDR2 from the germline V gene are SGHVS and FNYEAQ.

The V gene is TRBV5-6, the J gene TRBJ1-3; 7 positions match TRBD1. V dropped 1 base and J dropped 3; count of bases not matched to a gene: 13. The germline CDR1 and CDR2 sequences are SGHDT and YYEEEE. The CDR3 sequence is 18 residues long. CDR3 amino acids: CASSLKGGELTDGNTIYF. The CDR3 DNA follows: TGTGCCAGCAGCTTGAAAGGGGGCGAATTGACGGATGGAAACACCATATATTTT.

This chain connects TRBV5-4 to TRBJ1-4; maybe TRBD1 (6 bases). The germline V and J ends were trimmed by 0 bases and 0 bases, with 15 bases remaining between them. Germline V gene sequence: CDR1 SGHNT, CDR2 YYREEE (reference sequence). CDR3 length: 18 amino acids. In DNA form, the CDR3 reads TGTGCCAGCAGCTTGGTAGGGGGAAGGTCTACAACTAATGAAAAACTGTTTTTT. Translating gives CASSLVGGRSTTNEKLFF.

The chain carries TRBV5-6 and TRBJ1-2, with D hard to call. V lost 0 bases, J lost 1 base, and 10 bases lay in between. Germline V gene sequence: CDR1 SGHDT, CDR2 YYEEEE. The CDR3 runs 15 residues. CDR3 sequence (DNA): TGTGCCAGCAGCTTGGTATCACCGGTTAACTATGGCTACACCTTC. Translating it yields CASSLVSPVNYGYTF.

This clone has a single count. The rearrangement joins TRBV5-1 to TRBJ1-2; D call uncertain. The CDR3 covers 14 residues. Trimming pared 0 bases from V and 5 bases from J, leaving 11 bases between. Germline V gene data show CDR1 as SGHRS and CDR2 as YFSETQ. CDR3 DNA sequence: TGCGCCAGCAGCTTGGGGAACACAGTGTATGGCTACACCTTC. Translating it yields CASSLGNTVYGYTF.

This clone was detected a few times. The gene calls are TRBV7-9 and TRBJ2-1, with 9 bases identical to TRBD2. J gave up 8 bases and V 3 bases, and 2 bases lay outside the gene matches. The length of the CDR3 is 13 residues. Germline CDR1 is SEHNR and CDR2 is FQNEAQ (reference sequence). CDR3 in DNA: TGTGCCAGCAGCTTCCGACTAGCGGATGAGCAGTTCTTC. Protein sequence: CASSFRLADEQFF.

This clone showed up just a few times. The chain uses TRBV2 and TRBJ1-1; D remains unclear. Trimming took off 7 bases at V and 1 base at J, with 10 bases between the two ends. Germline CDR1 is SNHLY and CDR2 is FYNNEI. The CDR3 has 13 residues. The DNA of the CDR3 is TGTGCCAGCATTGGCGGAGGGAACACTGAAGCTTTCTTT. Its translation: CASIGGGNTEAFF.

This clone was detected a few times. The chain employs TRBV6-5 and TRBJ1-6; D perhaps matches TRBD1 (5 bases). This CDR3 is built from 13 residues. CDR1 is MNHEY and CDR2 is SVGAGI in the germline V gene. V was clipped by 6 bases and J by 8 bases, with 11 bases between them. This chain's CDR3 is CASRTVAYSPLHF. The CDR3 DNA reads TGTGCCAGCAGGACAGTAGCTTATTCACCCCTCCACTTT.

As concerns this clone: The junction does not match germline at one end; this may be a read error. This chain links TRBV7-9 with TRBJ1-4; the D gene is possibly TRBD1 (6 bases). CDR1 and CDR2 (germline): SEHNR, FQNEAQ (reference sequence). The CDR3 has 16 amino acids. The chain's CDR3 is CSSSLGQSSTNEKLFF. CDR3 bases: TGTTCCAGCAGCTTAGGACAGTCTTCAACTAATGAAAAACTGTTTTTT.